The entry below gives a single T cell receptor beta chain sequence along with its context. The target antigen is unknown. This entry comes from a study of cytomegalovirus exposure and HLA in healthy donors. J was trimmed by 2 bases and V by 7 bases; bases with no gene match: 9. The CDR3 is made up of 18 amino acids. The primer mix had 60 Vbeta and 13 Jbeta primers. TCRdb's copy holds only in-frame clones and misses some; the assay was immunoSEQ multiplex PCR. The table shows 70,000 to 90,000 clones, with 60% to 75% occurring only once. Study-wide results and caveats: Later analysis identified about 17,000 TCR beta sequences associated with HLA alleles, using a false discovery rate threshold of 0.05. The HLA-A and HLA-B alleles of most subjects were reportedly predicted accurately from TCR beta sequences.

Sequencing used PBMCs. The TCR was taken from a man between 35 and 55 years old in good health and CMV-seropositive. The chain is built from TRBV5-3 and TRBJ2-2, with 15 bases that match TRBD2. TRBV5-3 is an ORF, with its function uncertain. This chain's CDR3 is CARQSGTSGGPNTGELFF. The CDR3 DNA follows: TGTGCCAGACAATCCGGGACTAGCGGGGGGCCAAACACCGGGGAGCTGTTTTTT.